The 21 T cell receptor beta chains presented below share a single source sample, sequenced in a study of blood T cells in healthy people across ages. PCR was performed a second time for about 7 to 11 cycles using a sample-barcoded 5' primer and a J-beta primer mix. TCRdb fed the 5' RACE reads into MiXCR, producing one record per CDR3 protein. The table records some 1.4 million distinct CDR3 sequences, approximately 42% of them present only once. The sample consisted of blood. The source is a woman younger than 30 in good health.

The rearrangement uses TRBV15 and TRBJ2-7; 10 bases agree with TRBD2. The germline V gene encodes CDR1 LNHNV and CDR2 YYDKDF (reference sequence). CDR3 length: 14 residues. The trim removed 3 bases at V and 3 bases at J, leaving 2 bases unmatched. The CDR3 DNA reads as TGTGCCACCAGCAGTCTAGCGGGAGACTACGAGCAGTACTTC. Its protein is CATSSLAGDYEQYF.

V is TRBV5-1 and J is TRBJ1-1, with TRBD1 matching over 8 bases. This CDR3 has 14 residues. V trimming: 1 base; J trimming: 7 bases; junction bases outside the gene matches: 6. Germline V CDR1 and CDR2: SGHRS, YFSETQ. CDR3 region: CASSLPGGESEAFF. The CDR3 DNA is TGCGCCAGCAGCTTGCCAGGGGGCGAGAGTGAAGCTTTCTTT.

The rearrangement joins TRBV2 to TRBJ2-2; TRBD1 is a possible D gene (5 bases). CDR3 size: 14 residues. V dropped 7 bases and J dropped 0 bases, with 9 bases sitting between them. Germline V gene sequence: CDR1 SNHLY, CDR2 FYNNEI. CDR3: CASNGRANTGELFF. CDR3 nucleotides: TGTGCCAGCAATGGCAGGGCGAACACCGGGGAGCTGTTTTTT.

This chain links TRBV20-1 with TRBJ1-1, with 7 nucleotides matching TRBD1. This CDR3 is built from 12 residues. Germline V gene lookup returns CDR1 DFQATT and CDR2 SNEGSKA (reference sequence). The trim removed 2 bases at V and 8 bases at J, leaving 5 bases unmatched. As DNA, the CDR3 is TGCAGTGCTAGAAAGGGGGCAGGGGAAGCTTTCTTT. Translating it yields CSARKGAGEAFF.

This clonotype came up once. The rearrangement uses TRBV5-1 and TRBJ1-2, with D perhaps matching TRBD1 (6 bases). This CDR3 comprises 15 residues. Germline V gives CDR1 SGHRS, CDR2 YFSETQ. V was cut by 7 bases and J by 7 bases, with 23 bases left in between. CDR3 in DNA: TGCGCCAGCGGGCGGGACATCAATGAGGGAGCTGGCTACACCTTC. Protein sequence: CASGRDINEGAGYTF.

This clonotype was counted at least ten times. This chain connects TRBV29-1 to TRBJ2-3, with TRBD2 matching over 7 bases. V dropped 6 bases and J dropped 14; count of bases not matched to a gene: 2. The CDR3 is made up of 8 amino acids. Looked up from germline, CDR1 is SQVTM and CDR2 is ANQGSEA. CDR3 residues: CSVREGYF. CDR3 nucleotide sequence: TGCAGCGTAAGGGAGGGGTATTTT.

The chain carries TRBV6-5 and TRBJ1-2; D uncertain. Germline V gene data show CDR1 as MNHEY and CDR2 as SVGAGI. The CDR3 runs to 16 residues. Trimming shortened V by 0 bases and J by 0 bases, and 11 bases separated the two germline ends. The CDR3 bases are TGTGCCAGCAGTTACTCAGCGGGTGGTACTAACTATGGCTACACCTTC. It specifies CASSYSAGGTNYGYTF.

On this clonotype: A read error may account for a junction end that differs from germline. This chain's CDR3 is CASSPGQHHETQYF. DNA for the CDR3: TGCGCCAGCAGCCCGGGACAACACCATGAGACCCAGTACTTC. The rearrangement uses TRBV5-1 and TRBJ2-5; maybe TRBD1 (6 bases). The CDR3 is made up of 14 amino acids. The germline V gene encodes CDR1 SGHRS and CDR2 YFSETQ.

V and J are TRBV7-9 and TRBJ2-5; no clear D gene. This CDR3 region has 16 residues. Germline loops: CDR1 SEHNR, CDR2 FQNEAQ (reference sequence). The germline V and J ends were trimmed by 1 base and 5 bases, with 17 bases remaining between them. CDR3 sequence: CASSLGQSGPGETQYF. CDR3 coding DNA: TGTGCCAGCAGCTTAGGTCAATCAGGACCCGGGGAGACCCAGTACTTC.

The chain couples TRBV6-5 to TRBJ1-5, with D perhaps TRBD1 (6 bases). The CDR3 sequence is 14 residues long. V lost 5 bases, J lost 2 bases, and 10 bases lay in between. In germline, CDR1 is MNHEY, CDR2 SVGAGI. The CDR3 is CASSTGWGNQPQHF. The CDR3 DNA is TGTGCCAGCAGTACAGGGTGGGGCAATCAGCCCCAGCATTTT.

The genes are TRBV27 and TRBJ2-2, with no clear D. The germline CDR1 and CDR2 sequences are MNHEY and SMNVEV (reference sequence). This CDR3 is 14 amino acids long. Trimming pared 2 bases from V and 7 bases from J, leaving 11 bases between. CDR3 sequence reads: CASSLRFLSGELFF. In DNA form, the CDR3 reads TGTGCCAGCAGTTTAAGGTTTCTAAGCGGGGAGCTGTTTTTT.

The chain carries TRBV30 and TRBJ1-1, with D tentatively TRBD1 (5 bases). CDR3 length equals 13 residues. The germline V gene has CDR1 GTSNPN and CDR2 SVGIG (reference sequence). Trimming pared 0 bases from V and 3 bases from J, leaving 8 bases between. The DNA of the CDR3 is TGTGCCTGGAGTGTGCAGGGATACACTGAAGCTTTCTTT. It specifies CAWSVQGYTEAFF.

This rearrangement joins TRBV5-1 to TRBJ2-1; D unresolved. Germline-derived CDR1 and CDR2 are SGHRS and YFSETQ. The CDR3 sequence is 14 residues long. The V gene lost 1 base and the J gene lost 4 bases, with 9 bases spanning the gap. The CDR3 protein is CASSLIGFYNEQFF. Written as DNA, the CDR3 is TGCGCCAGCAGCTTGATTGGGTTTTACAATGAGCAGTTCTTC.

V usage is TRBV20-1 and J usage is TRBJ2-4, with 11 bases identical to TRBD2. The J call may be mistaken, given a closer DNA end match to TRBJ2-7. The germline gives CDR1 DFQATT, CDR2 SNEGSKA (reference sequence). The CDR3 contains 15 residues. The CDR3 DNA reads as TGCAGTGCTAGGGGGAGGACTAGCGGGTCCTACGAGCAGTACTTC. It specifies CSARGRTSGSYEQYF.

This clonotype was counted a single time. A junction boundary mismatches the germline segment, possibly from a read error. The chain is built from TRBV27 and TRBJ1-2; D is uncertain. The CDR3 consists of 15 residues. Germline V gene data show CDR1 as MNHEY and CDR2 as SMNVEV (reference sequence). The CDR3 sequence is CAGSLSGLGPYGYTF. As DNA, the CDR3 is TGTGCCGGCAGTTTATCGGGCCTTGGACCCTATGGCTACACCTTC.

Comment on this clonotype: At one end, the junction sequence differs from germline, possibly due to a read error. The chain combines TRBV4-1 with TRBJ2-1; D unclear. This CDR3 has 16 residues. Germline V gene data show CDR1 as MGHRA and CDR2 as YSYEKL. In nucleotides, the CDR3 is TGCGCCAGCATCCAAGAGGAACTGAGCTCCTACAATGAGCAGTTCTTC. As protein: CASIQEELSSYNEQFF.

This clonotype appeared many times. The chain uses TRBV29-1 and TRBJ2-5; TRBD1 matches at 8 bases. Trimming removed 1 base from V and 2 bases from J; junction bases left unmatched: 6. The CDR3 totals 15 residues. The germline CDR1 and CDR2 sequences are SQVTM and ANQGSEA. This CDR3 is CSVEAWDRRQETQYF. For the CDR3, the DNA is TGCAGCGTTGAAGCGTGGGACAGGAGACAAGAGACCCAGTACTTC.

This clonotype was counted between two and nine times. The genes are TRBV7-8 and TRBJ1-2; TRBD1 matches 8 bases. The CDR3 has 18 amino acids. CDR1 and CDR2 from the germline V gene are SGHVS and FQNEAQ. V was clipped by 4 bases and J by 2 bases; unmatched bases: 15. For the CDR3, the DNA is TGTGCCAGCAGCTCCGGGACAGGCCCTAGGAAGGACAACTATGGCTACACCTTC. Translating gives CASSSGTGPRKDNYGYTF.

The chain employs TRBV10-3 and TRBJ2-7; D is uncertain. V gave up 10 bases and J gave up 8 bases, with 21 bases separating them. CDR3 length: 13 residues. Germline values: CDR1 ENHRY, CDR2 SYGVKD. The CDR3 sequence: CATYSEGTAQQYF. The CDR3 DNA reads TGTGCCACCTATTCCGAAGGAACAGCCCAGCAGTACTTC.

V gene TRBV6-5 combines with J gene TRBJ1-3; 7 bases are shared with TRBD1. CDR3 size: 16 residues. The V gene's germline CDR1 is MNHEY and CDR2 SVGAGI. Losses at the gene ends were 2 bases for V and 3 bases for J; bases not matched to a gene: 7. CDR3 protein: CASSYGAGGYGNTIYF. For the CDR3, the DNA is TGTGCCAGCAGTTACGGGGCAGGGGGATATGGAAACACCATATATTTT.

The rearrangement joins TRBV5-1 to TRBJ2-1; 10 nucleotides agree with TRBD2. The CDR3 spans 18 residues. Germline V CDR1 and CDR2: SGHRS, YFSETQ. The trim removed 2 bases at V and 4 bases at J, leaving 12 bases unmatched. The CDR3: CASSLLAGGLTPYNEQFF. As DNA, the CDR3 is TGCGCCAGCAGCTTATTAGCGGGGGGCCTCACACCGTACAATGAGCAGTTCTTC.